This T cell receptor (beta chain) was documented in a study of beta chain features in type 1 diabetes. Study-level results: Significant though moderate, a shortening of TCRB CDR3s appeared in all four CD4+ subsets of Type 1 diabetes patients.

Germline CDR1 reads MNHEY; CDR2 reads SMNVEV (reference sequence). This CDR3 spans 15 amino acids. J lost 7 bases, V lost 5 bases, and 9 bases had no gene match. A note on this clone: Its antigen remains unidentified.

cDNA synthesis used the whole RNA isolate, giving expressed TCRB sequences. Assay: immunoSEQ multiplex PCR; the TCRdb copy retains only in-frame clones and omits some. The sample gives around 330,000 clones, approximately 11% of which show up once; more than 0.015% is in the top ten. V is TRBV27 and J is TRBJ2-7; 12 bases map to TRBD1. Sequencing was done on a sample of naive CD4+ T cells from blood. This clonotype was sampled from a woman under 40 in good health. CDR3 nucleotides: TGTGCCAGCAGTCTGACGGGACAGGGGGCGCGTGAGCAGTACTTC. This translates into CASSLTGQGAREQYF.